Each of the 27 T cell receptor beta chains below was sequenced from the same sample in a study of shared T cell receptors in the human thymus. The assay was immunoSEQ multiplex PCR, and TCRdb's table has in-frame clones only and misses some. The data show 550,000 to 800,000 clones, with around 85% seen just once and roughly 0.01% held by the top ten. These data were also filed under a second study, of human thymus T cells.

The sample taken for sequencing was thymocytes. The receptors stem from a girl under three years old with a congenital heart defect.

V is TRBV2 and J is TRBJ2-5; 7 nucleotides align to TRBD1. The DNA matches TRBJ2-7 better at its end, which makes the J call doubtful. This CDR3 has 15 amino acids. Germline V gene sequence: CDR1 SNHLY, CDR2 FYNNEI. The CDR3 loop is CASSEAGDSVYEQYF. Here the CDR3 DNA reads TGTGCCAGCAGTGAAGCGGGGGACAGCGTCTACGAGCAGTACTTC.

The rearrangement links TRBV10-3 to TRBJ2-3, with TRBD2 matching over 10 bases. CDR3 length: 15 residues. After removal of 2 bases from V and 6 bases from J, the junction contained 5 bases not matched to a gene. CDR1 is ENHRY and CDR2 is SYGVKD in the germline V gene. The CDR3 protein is CAISEERGGRDTQYF. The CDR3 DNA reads TGTGCCATCAGTGAGGAGCGGGGGGGCAGGGATACGCAGTATTTT.

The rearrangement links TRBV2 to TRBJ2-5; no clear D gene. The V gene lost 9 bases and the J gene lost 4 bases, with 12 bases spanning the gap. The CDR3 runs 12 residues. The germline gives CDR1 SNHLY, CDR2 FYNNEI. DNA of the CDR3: TGTGCCAGACACGATCCCGCAGAGACCCAGTACTTC. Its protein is CARHDPAETQYF.

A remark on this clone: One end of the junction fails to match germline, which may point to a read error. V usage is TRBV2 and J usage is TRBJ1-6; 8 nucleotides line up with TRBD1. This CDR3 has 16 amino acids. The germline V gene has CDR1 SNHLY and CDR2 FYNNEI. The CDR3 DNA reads TGTGCCAGCAGGGAAGGACAGGGCTCTAGTGACTCACCCCTCCACTTT. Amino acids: CASREGQGSSDSPLHF.

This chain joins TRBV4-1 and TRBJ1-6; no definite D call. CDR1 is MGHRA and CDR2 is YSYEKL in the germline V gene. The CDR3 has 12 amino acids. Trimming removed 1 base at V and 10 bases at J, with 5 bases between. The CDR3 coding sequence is TGCGCCAGCAGCCAAGGAGCATCACCCCTCCACTTT. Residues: CASSQGASPLHF.

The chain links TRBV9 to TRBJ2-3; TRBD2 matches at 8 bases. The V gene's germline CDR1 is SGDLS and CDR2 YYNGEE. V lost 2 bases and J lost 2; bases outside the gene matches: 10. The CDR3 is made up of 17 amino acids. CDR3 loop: CASSVGLAGSNTDTQYF. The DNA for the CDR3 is TGTGCCAGCAGCGTTGGGCTAGCGGGCTCAAACACAGATACGCAGTATTTT. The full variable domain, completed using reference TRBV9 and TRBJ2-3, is DSGVTQTPKHLITATGQRVTLRCSPRSGDLSVYWYQQSLDQGLQFLIQYYNGEERAKGNILERFSAQQFPDLHSELNLSSLELGDSALYFCASSVGLAGSNTDTQYFGPGTRLTVL.

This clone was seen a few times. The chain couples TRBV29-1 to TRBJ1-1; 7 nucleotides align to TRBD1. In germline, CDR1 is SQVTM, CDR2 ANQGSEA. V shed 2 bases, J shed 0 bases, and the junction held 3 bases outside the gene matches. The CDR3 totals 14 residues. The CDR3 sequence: CSVETGQMNTEAFF. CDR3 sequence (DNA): TGCAGCGTTGAAACGGGACAGATGAACACTGAAGCTTTCTTT.

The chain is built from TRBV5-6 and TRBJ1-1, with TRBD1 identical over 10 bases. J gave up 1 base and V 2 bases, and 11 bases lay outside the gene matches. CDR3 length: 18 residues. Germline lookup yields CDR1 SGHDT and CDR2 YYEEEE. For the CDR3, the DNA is TGTGCCAGCAGCTTAGAACCGACAGGGGGCGTTAGGAACACTGAAGCTTTCTTT. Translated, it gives CASSLEPTGGVRNTEAFF.

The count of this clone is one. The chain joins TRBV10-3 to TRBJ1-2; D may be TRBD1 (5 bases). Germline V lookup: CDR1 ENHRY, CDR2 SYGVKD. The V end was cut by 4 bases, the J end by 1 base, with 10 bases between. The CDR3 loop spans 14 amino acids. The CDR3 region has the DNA TGTGCCATCAGTGCCTCCGGGGGTAACTATGGCTACACCTTC. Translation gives CAISASGGNYGYTF.

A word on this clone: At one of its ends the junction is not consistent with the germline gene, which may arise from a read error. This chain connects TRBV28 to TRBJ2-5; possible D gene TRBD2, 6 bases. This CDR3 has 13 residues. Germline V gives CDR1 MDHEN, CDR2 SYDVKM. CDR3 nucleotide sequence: TGTGCCAGCAGTTTTCTAGGGCAGGGAGGCCTCCACTTC. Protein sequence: CASSFLGQGGLHF.

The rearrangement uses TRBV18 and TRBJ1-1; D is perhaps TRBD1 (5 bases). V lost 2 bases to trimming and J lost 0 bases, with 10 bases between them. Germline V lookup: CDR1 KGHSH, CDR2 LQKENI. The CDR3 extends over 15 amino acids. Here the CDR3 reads CASSPDRPMNTEAFF. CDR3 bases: TGTGCCAGCTCACCAGACAGACCCATGAACACTGAAGCTTTCTTT.

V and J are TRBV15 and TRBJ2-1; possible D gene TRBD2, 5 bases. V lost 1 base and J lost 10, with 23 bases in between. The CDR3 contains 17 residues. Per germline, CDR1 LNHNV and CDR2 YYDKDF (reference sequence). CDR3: CATSRGPGVPSWEEQFF. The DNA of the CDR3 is TGTGCCACCAGCAGAGGTCCCGGCGTCCCTTCCTGGGAGGAGCAGTTCTTC. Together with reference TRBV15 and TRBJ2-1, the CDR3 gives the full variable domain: DAMVIQNPRYQVTQFGKPVTLSCSQTLNHNVMYWYQQKSSQAPKLLFHYYDKDFNNEADTPDNFQSRRPNTSFCFLDIRSPGLGDTAMYLCATSRGPGVPSWEEQFFGPGTRLTVL.

The CDR3 coding sequence is TGTGCCAGCAGCCGACGGGACAGGGCCTACGAGCAGTACTTC. This codes for CASSRRDRAYEQYF. V usage is TRBV6-6 and J usage is TRBJ2-5, with 9 positions matching TRBD1. The J call may be incorrect, as the DNA end agrees better with TRBJ2-7. CDR1 MNHNY and CDR2 SVGAGI come from the germline V gene (reference sequence). The CDR3 length is 14 residues.

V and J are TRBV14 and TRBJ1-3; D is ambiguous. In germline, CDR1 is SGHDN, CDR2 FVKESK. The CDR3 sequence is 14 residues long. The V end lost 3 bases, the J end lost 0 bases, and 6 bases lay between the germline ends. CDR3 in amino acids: CASSHRLSGNTIYF. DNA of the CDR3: TGTGCCAGCAGCCACAGACTCTCTGGAAACACCATATATTTT.

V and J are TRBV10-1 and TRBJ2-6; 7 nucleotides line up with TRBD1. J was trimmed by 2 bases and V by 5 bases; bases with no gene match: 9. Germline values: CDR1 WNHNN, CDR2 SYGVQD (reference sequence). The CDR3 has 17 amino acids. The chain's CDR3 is CASSTRQGRTGANVLTF. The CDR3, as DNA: TGCGCCAGCAGTACCCGACAGGGTCGAACTGGGGCCAACGTCCTGACTTTC.

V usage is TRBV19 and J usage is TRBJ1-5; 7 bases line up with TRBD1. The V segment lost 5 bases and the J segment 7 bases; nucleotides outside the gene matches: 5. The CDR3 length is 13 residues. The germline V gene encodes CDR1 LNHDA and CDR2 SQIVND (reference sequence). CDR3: CASSSQGYQPQHF. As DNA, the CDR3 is TGTGCCAGTAGTTCACAGGGGTACCAGCCCCAGCATTTT. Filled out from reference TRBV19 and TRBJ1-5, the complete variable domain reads DGGITQSPKYLFRKEGQNVTLSCEQNLNHDAMYWYRQDPGQGLRLIYYSQIVNDFQKGDIAEGYSVSREKKESFPLTVTSAQKNPTAFYLCASSSQGYQPQHFGDGTRLSIL.

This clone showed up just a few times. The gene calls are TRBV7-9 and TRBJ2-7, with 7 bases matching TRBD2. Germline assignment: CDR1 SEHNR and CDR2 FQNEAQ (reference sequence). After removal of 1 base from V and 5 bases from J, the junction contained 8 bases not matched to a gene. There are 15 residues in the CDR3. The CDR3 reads CASSLGFSGGDEQYF. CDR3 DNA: TGTGCCAGCAGCTTAGGATTCTCGGGGGGAGACGAGCAGTACTTC.

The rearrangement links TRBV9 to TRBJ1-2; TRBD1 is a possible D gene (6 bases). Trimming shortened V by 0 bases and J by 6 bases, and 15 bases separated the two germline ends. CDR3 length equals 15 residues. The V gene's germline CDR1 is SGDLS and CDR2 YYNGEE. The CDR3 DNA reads TGTGCCAGCAGCGTAGGTCGGGGGGCGCGCCATGGCTACACCTTC. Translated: CASSVGRGARHGYTF.

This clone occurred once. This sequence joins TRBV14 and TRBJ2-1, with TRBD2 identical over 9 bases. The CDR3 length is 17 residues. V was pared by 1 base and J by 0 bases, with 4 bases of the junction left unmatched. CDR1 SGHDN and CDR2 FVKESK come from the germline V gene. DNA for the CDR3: TGTGCCAGCAGCCAAGTAGTTAGCGGGGGCTCCTACAATGAGCAGTTCTTC. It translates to CASSQVVSGGSYNEQFF.

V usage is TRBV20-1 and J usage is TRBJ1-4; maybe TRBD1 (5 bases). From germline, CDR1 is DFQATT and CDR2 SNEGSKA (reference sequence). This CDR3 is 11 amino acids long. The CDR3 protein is CSPMGQTKLFF. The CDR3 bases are TGCAGCCCCATGGGGCAGACCAAACTGTTTTTT.

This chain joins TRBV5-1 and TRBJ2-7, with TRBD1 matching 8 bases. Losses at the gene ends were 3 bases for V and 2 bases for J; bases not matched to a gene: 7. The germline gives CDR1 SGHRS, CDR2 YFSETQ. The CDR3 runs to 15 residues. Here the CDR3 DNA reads TGCGCCAGCAGCTCTCCGACAGGGGAAACCTACGAGCAGTACTTC. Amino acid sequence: CASSSPTGETYEQYF.

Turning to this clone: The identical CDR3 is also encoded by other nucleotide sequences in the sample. The DNA of the CDR3 is TGTGCCAGCAGACGAGATAGCAATCAGCCCCAGCATTTT. As protein: CASRRDSNQPQHF. This chain joins TRBV6-5 and TRBJ1-5; the D is unclear. Germline assignment: CDR1 MNHEY and CDR2 SVGAGI. Trimming shortened V by 6 bases and J by 0 bases, and 6 bases separated the two germline ends. The CDR3 is made up of 13 amino acids.

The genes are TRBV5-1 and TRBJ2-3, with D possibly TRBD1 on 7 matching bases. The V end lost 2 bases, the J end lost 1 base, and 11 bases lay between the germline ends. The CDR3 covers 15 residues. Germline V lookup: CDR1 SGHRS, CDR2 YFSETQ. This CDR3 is CASSFLRGGTDTQYF. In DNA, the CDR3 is TGCGCCAGCAGCTTTCTCAGGGGGGGCACAGATACGCAGTATTTT.

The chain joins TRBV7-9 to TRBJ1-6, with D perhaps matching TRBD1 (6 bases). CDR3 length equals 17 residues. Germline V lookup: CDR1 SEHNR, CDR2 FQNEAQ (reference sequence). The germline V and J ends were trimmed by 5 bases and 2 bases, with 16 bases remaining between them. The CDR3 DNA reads TGTGCCAGCAGCGCGGGCTCGGGACAAGCCTATAATTCACCCCTCCACTTT. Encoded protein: CASSAGSGQAYNSPLHF.

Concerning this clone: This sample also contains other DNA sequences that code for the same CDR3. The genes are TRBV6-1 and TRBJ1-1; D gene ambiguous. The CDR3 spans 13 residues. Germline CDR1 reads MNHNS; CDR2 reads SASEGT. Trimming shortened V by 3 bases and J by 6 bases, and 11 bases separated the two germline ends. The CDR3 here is CASSDGGEAEAFF. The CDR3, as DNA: TGTGCCAGCAGTGATGGTGGAGAGGCTGAAGCTTTCTTT.

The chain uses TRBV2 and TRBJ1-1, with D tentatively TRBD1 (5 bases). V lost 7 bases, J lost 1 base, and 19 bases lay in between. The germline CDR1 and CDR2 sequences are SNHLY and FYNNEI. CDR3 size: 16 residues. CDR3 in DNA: TGTGCCAGCACCCCCTTAGGCAGGGAATGGAACACTGAAGCTTTCTTT. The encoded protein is CASTPLGREWNTEAFF.

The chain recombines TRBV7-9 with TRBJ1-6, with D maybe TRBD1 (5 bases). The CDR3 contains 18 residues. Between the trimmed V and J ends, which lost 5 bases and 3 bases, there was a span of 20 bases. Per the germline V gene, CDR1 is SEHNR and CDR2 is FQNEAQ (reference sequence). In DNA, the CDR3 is TGTGCCAGCAGCCCCCTGGGGGGGGAAAATTTCTATAATTCACCCCTCCACTTT. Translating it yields CASSPLGGENFYNSPLHF.